This entry features one T cell receptor (beta chain) sequence. In the source study's methods: Researchers report that nucleated cell counts were estimated from reference gene primer amplification. The protocol was immunoSEQ multiplex PCR, while the TCRdb copy is restricted to in-frame clones and leaves out a portion. V, J and clone size reflect that table, while D and trimming were determined from the DNA. Found here are about 74,000 clones, approximately 84% of them singletons; the top ten hold around 35%. The sample is drawn from a study of blood T cell repertoires in COVID-19. Study context: Acute and convalescent COVID-19 samples came from the United States, Italy and Spain.

The sample comprised peripheral blood. The sequence came from a man aged 65 to 85 with acute or convalescent COVID-19.

This CDR3 reads CASSEQAGGLGEQYF. DNA for the CDR3: TGTGCCAGCAGTGAACAGGCAGGGGGCCTCGGCGAGCAGTACTTC. This rearrangement joins TRBV6-1 to TRBJ2-7; 8 bases are shared with TRBD1. Trimming cost V 2 bases and J 6 bases; bases outside gene matches: 9. The CDR3 is 15 residues long. The germline CDR1 and CDR2 sequences are MNHNS and SASEGT.